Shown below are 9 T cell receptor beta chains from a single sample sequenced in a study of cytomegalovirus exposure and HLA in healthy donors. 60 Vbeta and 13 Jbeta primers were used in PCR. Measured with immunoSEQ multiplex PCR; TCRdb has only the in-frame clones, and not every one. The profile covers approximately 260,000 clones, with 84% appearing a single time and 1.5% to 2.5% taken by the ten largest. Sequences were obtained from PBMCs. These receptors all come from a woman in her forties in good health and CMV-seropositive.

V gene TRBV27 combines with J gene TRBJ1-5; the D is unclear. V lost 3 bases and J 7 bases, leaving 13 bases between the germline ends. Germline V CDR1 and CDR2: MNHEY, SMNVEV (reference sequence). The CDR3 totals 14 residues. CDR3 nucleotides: TGTGCCAGCAGTTTGGGCGGGGTTGGACAGCCCCAGCATTTT. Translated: CASSLGGVGQPQHF.

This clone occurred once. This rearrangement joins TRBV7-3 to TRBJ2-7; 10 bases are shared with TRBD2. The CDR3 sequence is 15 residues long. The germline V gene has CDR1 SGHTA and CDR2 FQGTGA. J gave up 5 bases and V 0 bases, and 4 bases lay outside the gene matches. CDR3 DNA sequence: TGTGCCAGCAGCTTAACCGGGACTAGCGCCGACGAGCAGTACTTC. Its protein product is CASSLTGTSADEQYF.

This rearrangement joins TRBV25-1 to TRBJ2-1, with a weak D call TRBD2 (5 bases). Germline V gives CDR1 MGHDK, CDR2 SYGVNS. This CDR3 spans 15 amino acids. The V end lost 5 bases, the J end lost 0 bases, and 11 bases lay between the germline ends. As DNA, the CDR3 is TGTGCCAGCAGTCTCAGCGGATCCTCCTACAATGAGCAGTTCTTC. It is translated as CASSLSGSSYNEQFF. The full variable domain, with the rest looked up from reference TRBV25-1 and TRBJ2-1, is EADIYQTPRYLVIGTGKKITLECSQTMGHDKMYWYQQDPGMELHLIHYSYGVNSTEKGDLSSESTVSRIRTEHFPLTLESARPSHTSQYLCASSLSGSSYNEQFFGPGTRLTVL.

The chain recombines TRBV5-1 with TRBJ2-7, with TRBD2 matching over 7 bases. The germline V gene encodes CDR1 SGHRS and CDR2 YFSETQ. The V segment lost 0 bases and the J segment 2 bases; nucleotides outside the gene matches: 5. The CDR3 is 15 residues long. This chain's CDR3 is CASSLEAGETYEQYF. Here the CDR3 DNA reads TGCGCCAGCAGCTTGGAGGCGGGAGAAACCTACGAGCAGTACTTC.

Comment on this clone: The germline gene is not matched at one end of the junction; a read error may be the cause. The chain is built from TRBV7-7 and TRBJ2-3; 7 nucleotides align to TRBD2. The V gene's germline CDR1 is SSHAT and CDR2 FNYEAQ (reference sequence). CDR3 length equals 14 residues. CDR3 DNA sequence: TGTGCTAGCAGCCAAAGCGGGGTTGAAGATACGCAGTATTTT. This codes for CASSQSGVEDTQYF. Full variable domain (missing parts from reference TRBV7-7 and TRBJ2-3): GAGVSQSPRYKVTKRGQDVTLRCDPISSHATLYWYQQALGQGPEFLTYFNYEAQPDKSGLPSDRFSAERPEGSISTLTIQRTEQRDSAMYRCASSQSGVEDTQYFGPGTRLTVL.

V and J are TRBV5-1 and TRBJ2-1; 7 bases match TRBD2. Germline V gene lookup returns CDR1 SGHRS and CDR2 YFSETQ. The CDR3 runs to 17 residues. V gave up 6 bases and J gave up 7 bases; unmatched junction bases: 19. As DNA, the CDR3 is TGCGCCAGCACCATCACGAGCGGGATGGCGGTTCGGAATGAGCAGTTCTTC. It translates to CASTITSGMAVRNEQFF.

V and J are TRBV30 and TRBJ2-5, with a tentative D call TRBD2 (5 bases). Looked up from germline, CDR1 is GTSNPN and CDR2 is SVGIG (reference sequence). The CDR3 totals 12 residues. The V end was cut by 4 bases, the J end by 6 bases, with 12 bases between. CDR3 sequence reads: CAWTAGTQTQYF. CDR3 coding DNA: TGTGCCTGGACGGCGGGTACGCAGACCCAGTACTTC.

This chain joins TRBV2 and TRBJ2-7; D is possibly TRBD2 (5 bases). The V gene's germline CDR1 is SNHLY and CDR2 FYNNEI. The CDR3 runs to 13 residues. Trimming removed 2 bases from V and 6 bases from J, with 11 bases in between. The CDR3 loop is CASSERERAEQYF. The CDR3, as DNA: TGTGCCAGCAGTGAAAGGGAGCGCGCCGAGCAGTACTTC.

CDR3 residues: CAISPSDRSNYGYTF. CDR3 DNA: TGTGCCATCAGCCCCTCGGACAGGTCTAACTATGGCTACACCTTC. The rearrangement joins TRBV10-3 to TRBJ1-2, with 7 nucleotides matching TRBD1. Germline CDR1 reads ENHRY; CDR2 reads SYGVKD. The CDR3 consists of 15 residues. V lost 6 bases to trimming and J lost 0 bases; unmatched junction nucleotides: 7.